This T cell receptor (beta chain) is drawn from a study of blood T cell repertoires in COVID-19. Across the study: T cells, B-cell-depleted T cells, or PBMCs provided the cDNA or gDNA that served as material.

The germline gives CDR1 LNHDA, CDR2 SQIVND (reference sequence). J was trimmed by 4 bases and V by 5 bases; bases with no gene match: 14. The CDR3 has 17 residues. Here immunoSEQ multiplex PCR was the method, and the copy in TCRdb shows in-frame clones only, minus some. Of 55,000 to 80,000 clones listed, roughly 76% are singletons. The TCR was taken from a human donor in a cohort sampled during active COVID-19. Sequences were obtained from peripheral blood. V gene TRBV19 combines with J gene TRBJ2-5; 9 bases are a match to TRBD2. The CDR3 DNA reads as TGTGCCAGTAGTCCCCGAATAGGGGCGGGGGGGCCAGAGACCCAGTACTTC. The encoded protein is CASSPRIGAGGPETQYF. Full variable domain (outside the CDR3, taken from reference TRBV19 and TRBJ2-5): DGGITQSPKYLFRKEGQNVTLSCEQNLNHDAMYWYRQDPGQGLRLIYYSQIVNDFQKGDIAEGYSVSREKKESFPLTVTSAQKNPTAFYLCASSPRIGAGGPETQYFGPGTRLLVL.